The 29 T cell receptor beta chains reported below all come from one sample, sequenced in a study of cytomegalovirus exposure and HLA in healthy donors. Amplification used 60 Vbeta primers and 13 Jbeta primers. Produced via immunoSEQ multiplex PCR; TCRdb's table is partial and in-frame only. The data show under 200,000 clones, with approximately 81% seen just once and over 1.2% held by the top ten. The sequenced sample consisted of PBMCs. These receptors all come from a man aged 18 to 30 in good health and CMV-seronegative.

The table lists this clone with a few counts. The gene calls are TRBV29-1 and TRBJ2-1; 9 nucleotides agree with TRBD2. Germline V gene lookup returns CDR1 SQVTM and CDR2 ANQGSEA. Trimming cost V 4 bases and J 4 bases; bases outside gene matches: 2. The CDR3 extends over 13 amino acids. CDR3 amino acids: CSVVTSGYNEQFF. The DNA of the CDR3 is TGCAGCGTTGTTACTAGCGGGTACAATGAGCAGTTCTTC.

This chain links TRBV23-1 with TRBJ1-2; D is uncertain. TRBV23-1 belongs to the ORF category, with a function that is uncertain. This CDR3 contains 14 residues. Trimming removed 0 bases from V and 6 bases from J, with 11 bases in between. CDR3: CASSQSRGSHGYTF. In nucleotides, the CDR3 is TGCGCCAGCAGTCAATCACGAGGGAGTCATGGCTACACCTTC.

This clone was found a few times. Other DNA variants within this sample encode the same CDR3. The chain has TRBV9 and TRBJ2-7; D possibly corresponds to TRBD2 (6 bases). Germline assignment: CDR1 SGDLS and CDR2 YYNGEE. The CDR3 is made up of 15 amino acids. Trimming cost V 0 bases and J 1 base, with 11 bases left between them. The CDR3 reads CASSVGAGLSYEQYF. The CDR3 DNA reads as TGTGCCAGCAGCGTAGGGGCGGGATTATCCTACGAGCAGTACTTC.

This rearrangement joins TRBV5-5 to TRBJ2-5; unclear D gene. Looked up from germline, CDR1 is SGHKS and CDR2 is YYEKEE (reference sequence). The CDR3 spans 15 residues. V lost 5 bases and J lost 0, with 14 bases in between. CDR3 DNA sequence: TGTGCCAGCAGATCAGCAGGTTCGAACCAAGAGACCCAGTACTTC. Translated, it gives CASRSAGSNQETQYF.

The chain has TRBV5-1 and TRBJ2-5; D might be TRBD1 (6 bases). V dropped 1 base and J dropped 3 bases, with 10 bases sitting between them. This CDR3 has 14 residues. Germline V gene lookup returns CDR1 SGHRS and CDR2 YFSETQ. The CDR3 DNA reads TGCGCCAGCAGCTTGCAGTCAGGGGAAGAGACCCAGTACTTC. Its translation is CASSLQSGEETQYF.

The chain uses TRBV9 and TRBJ2-5; D possibly corresponds to TRBD1 (6 bases). The germline gives CDR1 SGDLS, CDR2 YYNGEE. The CDR3 is 14 residues long. Trimming removed 2 bases at V and 4 bases at J, with 12 bases between. The CDR3 nucleotides read TGTGCCAGCAGCGTTACAGGGACGTCAGAGACCCAGTACTTC. This gives the protein CASSVTGTSETQYF.

This chain connects TRBV5-6 to TRBJ2-5, with TRBD1 matching 7 bases. With V trimmed by 8 bases and J by 11 bases, 12 bases remained unmatched. This CDR3 region has 12 residues. Germline loops: CDR1 SGHDT, CDR2 YYEEEE. The CDR3 sequence: CASSGTATKQYF. CDR3 bases: TGTGCCAGTTCCGGGACAGCGACCAAGCAGTACTTC.

This clone was counted a few times. This sequence joins TRBV5-6 and TRBJ2-1, with 7 nucleotides matching TRBD1. Trimming took 3 bases from V and 7 from J; bases not matched to a gene: 10. The CDR3 has 15 amino acids. Germline CDR1 is SGHDT and CDR2 is YYEEEE. For the CDR3, the DNA is TGTGCCAGCAGCTCCAGGGGGACCCGAAGAAATGAGCAGTTCTTC. It encodes CASSSRGTRRNEQFF. Full variable domain (rest looked up from reference TRBV5-6 and TRBJ2-1): DAGVTQSPTHLIKTRGQQVTLRCSPKSGHDTVSWYQQALGQGPQFIFQYYEEEERQRGNFPDRFSGHQFPNYSSELNVNALLLGDSALYLCASSSRGTRRNEQFFGPGTRLTVL.

The gene calls are TRBV19 and TRBJ1-5, with D perhaps matching TRBD1 (5 bases). Trimming pared 0 bases from V and 0 bases from J, leaving 6 bases between. CDR1 and CDR2 from the germline V gene are LNHDA and SQIVND (reference sequence). The CDR3 has 15 residues. The DNA for the CDR3 is TGTGCCAGTAGTATAGACAGGGATAGCAATCAGCCCCAGCATTTT. It translates to CASSIDRDSNQPQHF.

V and J are TRBV2 and TRBJ2-7; D ambiguous. Germline loops: CDR1 SNHLY, CDR2 FYNNEI. The CDR3 runs to 16 residues. The ends were cut back, 7 bases at V and 5 bases at J, with 24 bases in the middle. The CDR3 DNA sequence: TGTGCCAGCACGACTCAAGCATATTATTCTCCTAACGAGCAGTACTTC. Translation gives CASTTQAYYSPNEQYF.

This clone is a singleton in its sample. The rearrangement uses TRBV6-6 and TRBJ1-6; TRBD1 agrees at 9 bases. The V segment lost 2 bases and the J segment 9 bases; nucleotides outside the gene matches: 5. Per germline, CDR1 MNHNY and CDR2 SVGAGI (reference sequence). The CDR3 consists of 15 residues. CDR3 nucleotides: TGTGCCAGCAGTTACCCCCGACAGGGGGGTTCACCCCTCCACTTT. Translating it yields CASSYPRQGGSPLHF.

The CDR3 sequence: CATATGSDEQFF. The DNA for the CDR3 is TGTGCCACCGCGACAGGGAGCGATGAGCAGTTCTTC. This chain uses TRBV6-6 with TRBJ2-1, with 7 bases that match TRBD1. This CDR3 comprises 12 residues. V shed 10 bases, J shed 8 bases, and the junction held 8 bases outside the gene matches. The V gene's germline CDR1 is MNHNY and CDR2 SVGAGI (reference sequence).

The chain combines TRBV13 with TRBJ1-1, with TRBD1 as a possible D gene (5 bases). The CDR3 sequence is 14 residues long. Looked up from germline, CDR1 is PRHDT and CDR2 is FYEKMQ (reference sequence). Trimming left V 2 bases short and J 6 bases short, with 13 bases between. The CDR3 loop reads CASSLPPGIPEAFF. The CDR3 region has the DNA TGTGCCAGCAGCTTACCCCCAGGGATCCCTGAAGCTTTCTTT.

V is TRBV9 and J is TRBJ1-4; 8 bases line up with TRBD1. CDR1 SGDLS and CDR2 YYNGEE come from the germline V gene. Trimming took 4 bases from V and 4 from J; bases not matched to a gene: 6. The CDR3 totals 15 residues. The CDR3 DNA follows: TGTGCCAGCAGCACCCAGACAGGGGTTAATGAAAAACTGTTTTTT. Protein: CASSTQTGVNEKLFF.

Concerning this clone: Because the CDR3's place on the DNA is in doubt, the DNA is left out and the CDR3 is given as listed by TCRdb. Other nucleotide sequences in the sample specify the same CDR3. The chain links TRBV9 to TRBJ1-1; TRBD1, the D gene given by the table, was not confirmed from the DNA. Including both end residues, the CDR3 is 13 amino acids long. The germline gives CDR1 SGDLS, CDR2 YYNGEE. This CDR3 reads CASSVGAGTGSFF.

The chain employs TRBV29-1 and TRBJ2-7, with D possibly matching TRBD2 (5 bases). The germline V gene has CDR1 SQVTM and CDR2 ANQGSEA. CDR3 size: 13 residues. DNA of the CDR3: TGCAGTGTGGACGGAGGCACGACCTACGAGCAGTACTTC. As protein: CSVDGGTTYEQYF.

This clone occurred once. This rearrangement joins TRBV6-5 to TRBJ1-6; D gene uncertain. V gave up 2 bases and J gave up 8 bases, with 10 bases separating them. Germline loops: CDR1 MNHEY, CDR2 SVGAGI. This CDR3 comprises 14 residues. CDR3 sequence (DNA): TGTGCCAGCAGTTACACACCTCTTGATTCACCCCTCCACTTT. Translating it yields CASSYTPLDSPLHF.

This clone has a handful of counts. The rearrangement joins TRBV7-2 to TRBJ2-1, with no clear D. V lost 1 base to trimming and J lost 4 bases, with 14 bases between them. Germline V gene data show CDR1 as SGHTA and CDR2 as FQGNSA. The CDR3 is 16 amino acids. CDR3 amino acids: CASSLVRLVVYNEQFF. CDR3 sequence (DNA): TGTGCCAGCAGCTTAGTTAGGCTAGTAGTATACAATGAGCAGTTCTTC.

This chain connects TRBV7-6 to TRBJ2-2, with a weak D call TRBD1 (5 bases). Germline V CDR1 and CDR2: SGHVS, FNYEAQ. The CDR3 extends over 15 amino acids. V was shortened by 1 base and J by 1 base, with 7 bases between the two germline ends. Here the CDR3 reads CASSLGQGNTGELFF. The CDR3, as DNA: TGTGCCAGCAGCTTAGGGCAGGGGAACACCGGGGAGCTGTTTTTT.

V and J are TRBV7-6 and TRBJ2-1; 9 positions match TRBD1. V shed 5 bases and J 7 bases; nucleotides not matched to a gene: 18. The CDR3 covers 18 residues. Germline assignment: CDR1 SGHVS and CDR2 FNYEAQ. The CDR3 nucleotides are TGTGCCAGCAGCGTGGGGACAGGGTCAGGGCTGAAAGGAAATGAGCAGTTCTTC. Its translation: CASSVGTGSGLKGNEQFF.

The chain employs TRBV28 and TRBJ2-7; 7 nucleotides line up with TRBD1. Unmatched junction bases numbered 4, after V lost 6 bases and J lost 2 bases. Germline CDR1 MDHEN, CDR2 SYDVKM. The CDR3 is 13 amino acids. The CDR3 DNA reads TGTGCCAGCAGACGGGACAGCACCTACGAGCAGTACTTC. As protein: CASRRDSTYEQYF.

The chain is built from TRBV29-1 and TRBJ2-7, with D tentatively TRBD2 (6 bases). The V end lost 0 bases, the J end lost 3 bases, and 15 bases lay between the germline ends. Germline V gene lookup returns CDR1 SQVTM and CDR2 ANQGSEA. The CDR3 sequence is 15 residues long. The CDR3 region is CSVEDLKGGDYEQYF. CDR3 DNA sequence: TGCAGCGTTGAAGATCTTAAGGGCGGGGACTACGAGCAGTACTTC.

This sequence joins TRBV6-5 and TRBJ1-2, with D maybe TRBD1 (5 bases). Per germline, CDR1 MNHEY and CDR2 SVGAGI. This CDR3 is 15 amino acids long. Trimming cost V 0 bases and J 8 bases, with 16 bases left between them. The CDR3 DNA reads TGTGCCAGCAGTTACTCGACACAAGGGAGGGGCGGCTACACCTTC. Protein sequence: CASSYSTQGRGGYTF.

The CDR3 coding sequence is TGCGCCAGCAGCCAAGAGCATCCCGCGCTGGGGGCAGGAGAGCTGTTTTTT. This codes for CASSQEHPALGAGELFF. The rearrangement links TRBV4-3 to TRBJ2-2, with D possibly TRBD1 on 6 matching bases. This CDR3 contains 17 residues. Trimming stripped 0 bases from V and 11 bases from J, with 22 bases between. Germline assignment: CDR1 LGHNA and CDR2 YSLEER.

This chain links TRBV9 with TRBJ2-1, with TRBD2 matching 8 bases. V was pared by 3 bases and J by 7 bases, with 12 bases of the junction left unmatched. The germline V gene has CDR1 SGDLS and CDR2 YYNGEE. The CDR3 is 16 residues long. In DNA form, the CDR3 reads TGTGCCAGCAGCGGAGCGGGAGAGTCAGTGTGGAATGAGCAGTTCTTC. Translation gives CASSGAGESVWNEQFF. Looking up the rest from reference TRBV9 and TRBJ2-1 gives the full variable domain: DSGVTQTPKHLITATGQRVTLRCSPRSGDLSVYWYQQSLDQGLQFLIQYYNGEERAKGNILERFSAQQFPDLHSELNLSSLELGDSALYFCASSGAGESVWNEQFFGPGTRLTVL.

V usage is TRBV27 and J usage is TRBJ2-3, with D possibly matching TRBD2 (7 bases). The germline V and J ends were trimmed by 3 bases and 3 bases, with 10 bases remaining between them. CDR3 length: 14 residues. In germline, CDR1 is MNHEY, CDR2 SMNVEV (reference sequence). The CDR3 here is CASSLGGRTDTQYF. CDR3 nucleotides: TGTGCCAGCAGTTTGGGGGGGCGTACAGATACGCAGTATTTT.

The J gene is TRBJ2-7, the V gene TRBV5-6; 10 nucleotides match TRBD2. The J segment lost 3 bases and the V segment lost 2 bases, leaving 11 bases of the junction unmatched. This CDR3 is built from 17 residues. Germline V CDR1 and CDR2: SGHDT, YYEEEE. CDR3 nucleotide sequence: TGTGCCAGCAGCTTTTATCCAGCGGGAGGGCCCCACTACGAGCAGTACTTC. It specifies CASSFYPAGGPHYEQYF. Combining the CDR3 with reference TRBV5-6 and TRBJ2-7 gives the whole variable domain DAGVTQSPTHLIKTRGQQVTLRCSPKSGHDTVSWYQQALGQGPQFIFQYYEEEERQRGNFPDRFSGHQFPNYSSELNVNALLLGDSALYLCASSFYPAGGPHYEQYFGPGTRLTVT.

This clone was counted a single time. The rearrangement uses TRBV4-1 and TRBJ1-3, with D possibly TRBD1 on 5 matching bases. This CDR3 comprises 16 residues. Between the trimmed V and J ends, which lost 0 bases and 3 bases, there was a span of 12 bases. Germline values: CDR1 MGHRA, CDR2 YSYEKL. The chain's CDR3 is CASSQEGAGGGNTIYF. The CDR3 DNA reads TGCGCCAGCAGCCAAGAAGGGGCAGGCGGTGGAAACACCATATATTTT.

This clone was detected only a few times. The chain is built from TRBV25-1 and TRBJ2-2, with TRBD2 as a possible D gene (6 bases). This CDR3 has 17 residues. With 3 bases removed from V and 9 bases from J, the gap between germline ends came to 23 bases. Germline CDR1 and CDR2: MGHDK and SYGVNS. The CDR3 reads CASSDPKGTGVSRELFF. The CDR3 DNA reads TGTGCCAGCAGTGACCCTAAAGGGACGGGGGTTAGTAGGGAGCTGTTTTTT. Full variable domain (remainder filled in from reference TRBV25-1 and TRBJ2-2): EADIYQTPRYLVIGTGKKITLECSQTMGHDKMYWYQQDPGMELHLIHYSYGVNSTEKGDLSSESTVSRIRTEHFPLTLESARPSHTSQYLCASSDPKGTGVSRELFFGEGSRLTVL.